In its sample, the clone carrying this TCR beta chain was seen a few times. Its antigen is not identified. This CDR3 spans 13 amino acids. Trimming removed 1 base at V and 7 bases at J, with 9 bases between. Germline-derived CDR1 and CDR2 are SEHNR and FQNEAQ (reference sequence). This sample was included in a study of cytomegalovirus exposure and HLA in healthy donors. The study, taken as a whole, reports: Researchers catalogued around 150 TCR beta chains as cytomegalovirus-associated.

The table came from immunoSEQ multiplex PCR; TCRdb's copy has only in-frame clones and leaves some out. The data contain 180,000 or so clones, around nine tenths of them singletons. The rearrangement uses TRBV7-9 and TRBJ2-3; D is unresolved. Sequences were obtained from PBMCs. The source is a man aged 30 to 39 in good health and CMV-seropositive. The CDR3 DNA follows: TGTGCCAGCAGCTTAGAACGGCGGTATACGCAGTATTTT. Its protein product is CASSLERRYTQYF.